The next 24 T cell receptor beta chains were all read from a single sample in a study of T cell responses to AZD1222 COVID-19 vaccine. The repertoire was sequenced with immunoSEQ multiplex PCR; TCRdb's copy has only in-frame clones and lacks some. Among tens of thousands of clones listed, approximately 90% were seen once. The sequencing used peripheral blood, collected on day 0 of AZD1222 vaccination. The receptors derive from an adult in good health.

The chain couples TRBV12-3 or TRBV12-4 to TRBJ1-1; D is uncertain. The CDR3 has 12 residues. The V and J ends lost 7 bases and 0 bases respectively, with 6 bases between them. The CDR3 spells CASTIMNTEAFF. In DNA form, the CDR3 reads TGTGCCAGCACCATTATGAACACTGAAGCTTTCTTT.

V is TRBV27 and J is TRBJ2-3; D is undetermined. The CDR3 consists of 14 residues. CDR1 MNHEY and CDR2 SMNVEV come from the germline V gene (reference sequence). Trimming left V 5 bases short and J 1 base short, with 10 bases between. CDR3 nucleotides: TGTGCCAGCAGTCCAGTTTTTGGCACAGATACGCAGTATTTT. This translates into CASSPVFGTDTQYF.

V and J are TRBV6-6 and TRBJ1-2; no reliable D call. Germline loops: CDR1 MNHNY, CDR2 SVGAGI (reference sequence). This CDR3 has 12 amino acids. With 3 bases removed from V and 7 bases from J, the gap between germline ends came to 9 bases. CDR3: CASSYRAVGYTF. The CDR3 DNA reads TGTGCCAGCAGTTATAGGGCAGTTGGCTACACCTTC.

V usage is TRBV11-3 and J usage is TRBJ1-1; 7 positions match TRBD1. CDR1 and CDR2 from the germline V gene are SGHNT and YENEEA. The CDR3 is made up of 13 amino acids. V shed 3 bases and J 5 bases; nucleotides not matched to a gene: 3. CDR3 loop: CASSLDRLTEAFF. CDR3 sequence (DNA): TGTGCCAGCAGCTTGGACAGGTTGACTGAAGCTTTCTTT.

This clone was observed a single time. The chain is built from TRBV9 and TRBJ1-1, with D uncertain. The CDR3 loop spans 14 amino acids. Germline V gene sequence: CDR1 SGDLS, CDR2 YYNGEE. Trimming removed 4 bases at V and 2 bases at J, with 12 bases between. For the CDR3, the DNA is TGTGCCAGCAGCACCGAATGGACCAACACTGAAGCTTTCTTT. This gives the protein CASSTEWTNTEAFF.

V and J are TRBV6-5 and TRBJ1-1; perhaps TRBD1 as D (5 bases). CDR1 is MNHEY and CDR2 is SVGAGI in the germline V gene. Trimming pared 5 bases from V and 6 bases from J, leaving 13 bases between. This CDR3 comprises 13 residues. DNA of the CDR3: TGTGCCAGCAGTCTCCGGACACCCCCTGAAGCTTTCTTT. Amino acid sequence: CASSLRTPPEAFF.

The chain joins TRBV2 to TRBJ1-2; no firm D call. The CDR3 length is 11 residues. Trimming took 3 bases from V and 4 from J, leaving 3 bases between them. Germline CDR1 reads SNHLY; CDR2 reads FYNNEI. The CDR3 DNA reads as TGTGCCAGCAGTGAGGGCTATGGCTACACCTTC. It translates to CASSEGYGYTF.

The V and J genes are TRBV14 and TRBJ2-1; D tentatively reads TRBD1 or TRBD2 (6 bases each). Germline CDR1 is SGHDN and CDR2 is FVKESK. The CDR3 has 18 amino acids. The V gene lost 0 bases and the J gene lost 6 bases, with 21 bases spanning the gap. The CDR3 coding sequence is TGTGCCAGCAGCCAAGATCTACGGGGTGGGGGGCTAATCAATGAGCAGTTCTTC. It is translated as CASSQDLRGGGLINEQFF.

The V call is TRBV7-2, the J call TRBJ1-2, with D perhaps TRBD1 (5 bases). The germline CDR1 and CDR2 sequences are SGHTA and FQGNSA. This CDR3 region has 13 residues. V lost 7 bases and J 4 bases, leaving 13 bases between the germline ends. The CDR3 spells CASNPNGGYGYTF. The DNA of the CDR3 is TGTGCCAGCAACCCGAATGGGGGCTATGGCTACACCTTC.

The V gene is TRBV15, the J gene TRBJ1-4; possible D gene TRBD1, 5 bases. This CDR3 region has 17 residues. V was cut by 0 bases and J by 5 bases, with 16 bases left in between. The germline V gene encodes CDR1 LNHNV and CDR2 YYDKDF (reference sequence). The CDR3 DNA reads TGTGCCACCAGCAGAGATGGGGGGTCGGGTCTGAATGAAAAACTGTTTTTT. Translation gives CATSRDGGSGLNEKLFF.

This chain uses TRBV7-8 with TRBJ1-5, with 8 nucleotides matching TRBD1. V gave up 5 bases and J gave up 2 bases; unmatched junction bases: 11. CDR1 and CDR2 from the germline V gene are SGHVS and FQNEAQ. This CDR3 comprises 17 residues. The CDR3 coding sequence is TGTGCCAGCAGCACTGACTGGACAGGGTCACGCAATCAGCCCCAGCATTTT. Translated, it gives CASSTDWTGSRNQPQHF.

This chain uses TRBV12-3 or TRBV12-4 with TRBJ1-2; D is unclear. This CDR3 has 11 residues. The germline V and J ends were trimmed by 4 bases and 8 bases, with 8 bases remaining between them. The CDR3 here is CASSSLWGYTF. CDR3 nucleotide sequence: TGTGCCAGCAGTTCCCTCTGGGGCTACACCTTC.

About this clone itself: The junction and the germline gene differ at one end; a read error may be behind it. V is TRBV28 and J is TRBJ1-1; D is uncertain. The CDR3 is 12 amino acids. Germline CDR1 is MDHEN and CDR2 is SYDVKM. The chain's CDR3 is CASGLGWREAFF. The CDR3, as DNA: TGTGCCAGCGGTTTAGGATGGAGAGAAGCTTTCTTT.

This clone was seen only once. The gene calls are TRBV4-3 and TRBJ1-1; D may be TRBD1 (6 bases). The CDR3 totals 15 residues. Trimming removed 0 bases from V and 5 bases from J, with 13 bases in between. Germline CDR1 reads LGHNA; CDR2 reads YSLEER. The CDR3 DNA is TGCGCCAGCAGCCAAGAGGGTCTGGGGACAACTGAAGCTTTCTTT. This translates into CASSQEGLGTTEAFF.

J is TRBJ1-2 and V is TRBV3-1 (or the pseudogene TRBV3-2); D may be TRBD1 (5 bases). This CDR3 region has 16 residues. In germline, CDR1 is LGHDT, CDR2 YNNKEL (reference sequence). Trimming pared 4 bases from V and 8 bases from J, leaving 23 bases between. Here the CDR3 reads CASSLAGASRDSGYTF. CDR3 DNA: TGTGCCAGCAGCCTTGCCGGGGCCAGTAGGGATAGCGGCTACACCTTC.

The chain is built from TRBV28 and TRBJ2-5; 8 nucleotides match TRBD2. The CDR3 sequence is 14 residues long. Unmatched junction bases numbered 8, after V lost 6 bases and J lost 5 bases. The germline V gene encodes CDR1 MDHEN and CDR2 SYDVKM. The CDR3 sequence: CASSRGGQVETQYF. The CDR3 DNA follows: TGTGCCAGCAGCCGGGGGGGCCAGGTGGAGACCCAGTACTTC.

This clone was seen a few times. The genes are TRBV7-6 and TRBJ1-2; no clear D gene. CDR3 length equals 15 residues. V lost 5 bases and J 3 bases, leaving 16 bases between the germline ends. Germline-derived CDR1 and CDR2 are SGHVS and FNYEAQ. CDR3 sequence: CASSNAFNDYYGYTF. The CDR3 DNA is TGTGCCAGCAGCAATGCCTTTAACGACTACTATGGCTACACCTTC.

The sample holds one count of this clone. This chain connects TRBV5-1 to TRBJ2-3; D unresolved. V was trimmed by 1 base and J by 5 bases, leaving 5 bases between them. Germline CDR1 SGHRS, CDR2 YFSETQ. The CDR3 extends over 12 amino acids. CDR3 nucleotides: TGCGCCAGCAGCTTGATGGGAGATACGCAGTATTTT. This translates into CASSLMGDTQYF.

This sequence joins TRBV25-1 and TRBJ2-3; 9 bases agree with TRBD2. The trim removed 3 bases at V and 0 bases at J, leaving 7 bases unmatched. This CDR3 region has 17 residues. Germline-derived CDR1 and CDR2 are MGHDK and SYGVNS. In DNA form, the CDR3 reads TGTGCCAGCAGTGATAGCGGGGGACGCCCTAGCACAGATACGCAGTATTTT. It specifies CASSDSGGRPSTDTQYF. Drawing the rest from reference TRBV25-1 and TRBJ2-3, the complete variable domain is EADIYQTPRYLVIGTGKKITLECSQTMGHDKMYWYQQDPGMELHLIHYSYGVNSTEKGDLSSESTVSRIRTEHFPLTLESARPSHTSQYLCASSDSGGRPSTDTQYFGPGTRLTVL.

This sequence joins TRBV20-1 and TRBJ1-2; D remains unclear. The ends were cut back, 3 bases at V and 4 bases at J, with 12 bases in the middle. The CDR3 extends over 13 amino acids. The germline V gene has CDR1 DFQATT and CDR2 SNEGSKA (reference sequence). CDR3 amino acids: CSASGVGSYGYTF. In DNA, the CDR3 is TGCAGTGCTAGTGGGGTTGGCTCCTATGGCTACACCTTC.

The V gene is TRBV19, the J gene TRBJ1-6; 9 nucleotides line up with TRBD1. The ends lost 5 bases at V and 10 bases at J; junction bases unmatched: 12. The germline gives CDR1 LNHDA, CDR2 SQIVND (reference sequence). The CDR3 runs 16 residues. The CDR3 region has the DNA TGTGCCAGTAGTGCCCAACAGGGGGCTTTAGGGTCACCCCTCCACTTT. It yields the protein CASSAQQGALGSPLHF.

The gene calls are TRBV28 and TRBJ1-2, with D possibly being TRBD1 (5 bases). The CDR3 runs to 14 residues. Germline CDR1 is MDHEN and CDR2 is SYDVKM. V lost 3 bases to trimming and J lost 4 bases, with 12 bases between them. For the CDR3, the DNA is TGTGCCAGCAGTTTTTACGCAGGGCTCTATGGCTACACCTTC. As protein: CASSFYAGLYGYTF.

The chain links TRBV28 to TRBJ1-2; D not resolved. CDR3 size: 11 residues. Germline CDR1 is MDHEN and CDR2 is SYDVKM. The ends were cut back, 10 bases at V and 2 bases at J, with 8 bases in the middle. CDR3 DNA: TGTGCCACCGAGACCAACTATGGCTACACCTTC. As protein: CATETNYGYTF.

This rearrangement joins TRBV30 to TRBJ1-3; D ambiguous. The CDR3 consists of 15 residues. Germline CDR1 GTSNPN, CDR2 SVGIG (reference sequence). Trimming pared 5 bases from V and 3 bases from J, leaving 17 bases between. CDR3 sequence: CAWRLELTSGNTIYF. The CDR3, as DNA: TGTGCCTGGCGACTCGAACTCACAAGTGGAAACACCATATATTTT.